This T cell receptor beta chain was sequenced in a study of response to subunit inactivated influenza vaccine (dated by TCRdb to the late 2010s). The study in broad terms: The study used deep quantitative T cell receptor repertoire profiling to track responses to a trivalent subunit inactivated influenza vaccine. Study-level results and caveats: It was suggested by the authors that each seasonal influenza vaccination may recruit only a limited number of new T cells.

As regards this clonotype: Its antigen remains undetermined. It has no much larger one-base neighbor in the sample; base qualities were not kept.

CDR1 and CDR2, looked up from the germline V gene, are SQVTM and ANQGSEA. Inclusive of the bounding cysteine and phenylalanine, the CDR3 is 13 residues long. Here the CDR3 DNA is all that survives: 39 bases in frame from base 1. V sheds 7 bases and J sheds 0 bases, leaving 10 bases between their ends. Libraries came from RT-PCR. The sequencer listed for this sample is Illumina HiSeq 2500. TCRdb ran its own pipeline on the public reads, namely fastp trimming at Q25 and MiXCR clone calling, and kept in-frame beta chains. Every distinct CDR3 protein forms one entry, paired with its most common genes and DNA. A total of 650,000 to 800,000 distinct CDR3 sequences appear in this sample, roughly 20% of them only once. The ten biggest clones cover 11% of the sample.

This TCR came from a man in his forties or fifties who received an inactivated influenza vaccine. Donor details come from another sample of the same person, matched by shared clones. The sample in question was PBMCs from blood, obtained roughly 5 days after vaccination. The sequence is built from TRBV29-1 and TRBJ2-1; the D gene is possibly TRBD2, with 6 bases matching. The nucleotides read TGCAGCGATCGGGGGTACTCCTACAATGAGCAGTTCTTC. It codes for CSDRGYSYNEQFF.